The 14 T cell receptor beta chains given below trace back to one sample, sequenced in a study of cytomegalovirus exposure and HLA in healthy donors. With 60 Vbeta and 13 Jbeta primers, the PCR was carried out. The protocol was immunoSEQ multiplex PCR, while the TCRdb copy is restricted to in-frame clones and leaves out a portion. In the table there are about 120,000 clones, 65% to 80% of which are singletons. The specimen was PBMCs. The receptors here all came from a man between 18 and 35 years old in good health and CMV-seropositive.

V usage is TRBV2 and J usage is TRBJ2-4, with TRBD1 as a possible D gene (5 bases). The CDR3 has 13 residues. Between the trimmed V and J ends, which lost 1 base and 8 bases, there was a span of 9 bases. CDR1 and CDR2 (germline): SNHLY, FYNNEI. CDR3 DNA sequence: TGTGCCAGCAGTGAAGACAGGAAGGACATTCAGTACTTC. Protein sequence: CASSEDRKDIQYF.

This chain joins TRBV18 and TRBJ1-5; D is undetermined. Trimming took off 2 bases at V and 3 bases at J, with 11 bases between the two ends. The CDR3 is 15 residues long. CDR1 is KGHSH, CDR2 LQKENI, per germline. CDR3 amino acids: CASSPGSQLNQPQHF. The CDR3 DNA sequence: TGTGCCAGCTCACCAGGTAGCCAACTCAATCAGCCCCAGCATTTT.

The CDR3 region is CASTSAVGTGELFF. Written as DNA, the CDR3 is TGTGCCAGCACCTCCGCGGTCGGCACCGGGGAGCTGTTTTTT. This chain connects TRBV19 to TRBJ2-2; no definite D call. This CDR3 contains 14 residues. Deletions cut 9 bases from V and 4 bases from J, with 15 bases between. CDR1 is LNHDA, CDR2 SQIVND, per germline (reference sequence). Using reference TRBV19 and TRBJ2-2 for the parts outside the CDR3, the full variable domain is DGGITQSPKYLFRKEGQNVTLSCEQNLNHDAMYWYRQDPGQGLRLIYYSQIVNDFQKGDIAEGYSVSREKKESFPLTVTSAQKNPTAFYLCASTSAVGTGELFFGEGSRLTVL.

In its sample, this clone was seen a few times. V usage is TRBV28 and J usage is TRBJ1-2; 7 bases fit TRBD1. The CDR3 loop spans 15 amino acids. The germline CDR1 and CDR2 sequences are MDHEN and SYDVKM. The J segment lost 1 base and the V segment lost 6 bases, leaving 8 bases of the junction unmatched. The CDR3 bases are TGTGCCAGCAGACCCGAGGCAGGGGGTAACTATGGCTACACCTTC. Protein product: CASRPEAGGNYGYTF.

The chain links TRBV5-1 to TRBJ1-4, with 10 bases that match TRBD1. Germline CDR1 is SGHRS and CDR2 is YFSETQ. V was pared by 4 bases and J by 8 bases, with 8 bases of the junction left unmatched. This CDR3 has 15 residues. CDR3 coding DNA: TGCGCCAGCAGCGGGTCCGGGACAGGGGACGAAAAACTGTTTTTT. Translated: CASSGSGTGDEKLFF.

The rearrangement uses TRBV7-6 and TRBJ2-5; tentatively, D is TRBD2 (5 bases). The V and J ends lost 1 base and 9 bases respectively, with 18 bases between them. The CDR3 consists of 15 residues. Germline V CDR1 and CDR2: SGHVS, FNYEAQ. Here the CDR3 reads CASSLDLGLEEAQYF. CDR3 DNA sequence: TGTGCCAGCAGCTTAGACCTAGGTTTGGAGGAGGCCCAGTACTTC.

V is TRBV9 and J is TRBJ2-7, with 10 bases identical to TRBD2. V lost 3 bases and J lost 7; bases outside the gene matches: 10. This CDR3 contains 15 residues. Germline V gene lookup returns CDR1 SGDLS and CDR2 YYNGEE. The CDR3: CASSALPGLASEQYF. Here the CDR3 DNA reads TGTGCCAGCAGCGCTTTACCGGGACTAGCGTCTGAGCAGTACTTC.

CDR3 residues: CRGLAGNEQFF. The CDR3 DNA reads TGCAGAGGACTAGCGGGTAATGAGCAGTTCTTC. The V gene is TRBV29-1, the J gene TRBJ2-1; 11 nucleotides match TRBD2. The CDR3 totals 11 residues. Germline lookup yields CDR1 SQVTM and CDR2 ANQGSEA.

The chain employs TRBV9 and TRBJ2-3, with D possibly TRBD2 on 6 matching bases. The germline V gene encodes CDR1 SGDLS and CDR2 YYNGEE. This CDR3 comprises 15 residues. Trimming left V 3 bases short and J 0 bases short, with 11 bases between. CDR3 bases: TGTGCCAGCAGCGGTAGCGGAGATAGCACAGATACGCAGTATTTT. Its protein product is CASSGSGDSTDTQYF. Full variable domain (remainder filled in from reference TRBV9 and TRBJ2-3): DSGVTQTPKHLITATGQRVTLRCSPRSGDLSVYWYQQSLDQGLQFLIQYYNGEERAKGNILERFSAQQFPDLHSELNLSSLELGDSALYFCASSGSGDSTDTQYFGPGTRLTVL.

This chain links TRBV30 with TRBJ1-2; D remains unclear. The CDR3 loop spans 13 amino acids. Germline V gene sequence: CDR1 GTSNPN, CDR2 SVGIG (reference sequence). V lost 0 bases and J lost 6, with 11 bases in between. DNA of the CDR3: TGTGCCTGGAGTGTACTGCAGGCGAATGGCTACACCTTC. This gives the protein CAWSVLQANGYTF.

J is TRBJ1-1 and V is TRBV5-1; D might be TRBD1 (6 bases). The CDR3 consists of 15 residues. Germline V gene lookup returns CDR1 SGHRS and CDR2 YFSETQ. V dropped 7 bases and J dropped 2 bases, with 18 bases sitting between them. Here the CDR3 DNA reads TGCGCCAGCGTACGGGACACCACCTTAAACACTGAAGCTTTCTTT. Translation: CASVRDTTLNTEAFF. The complete variable domain, with remaining parts taken from reference TRBV5-1 and TRBJ1-1, reads KAGVTQTPRYLIKTRGQQVTLSCSPISGHRSVSWYQQTPGQGLQFLFEYFSETQRNKGNFPGRFSGRQFSNSRSEMNVSTLELGDSALYLCASVRDTTLNTEAFFGQGTRLTVV.

The chain couples TRBV19 to TRBJ2-7, with no clear D. The V gene lost 3 bases and the J gene lost 3 bases, with 12 bases spanning the gap. From germline, CDR1 is LNHDA and CDR2 SQIVND (reference sequence). CDR3 length: 14 amino acids. CDR3: CASSIEWANYEQYF. In DNA form, the CDR3 reads TGTGCCAGTAGTATCGAGTGGGCTAACTACGAGCAGTACTTC.

In its sample, this clone was seen a few times. The chain recombines TRBV5-8 with TRBJ2-2; D is ambiguous. The V end was cut by 1 base, the J end by 9 bases, with 16 bases between. CDR1 and CDR2 (germline): SGHTS, YDEGEE. The CDR3 is 15 amino acids. CDR3 sequence: CASSLPGLPGRELFF. CDR3 sequence (DNA): TGTGCCAGCAGCTTGCCGGGTCTTCCCGGCAGGGAGCTGTTTTTT.

V is TRBV19 and J is TRBJ2-2, with 8 bases lining up with TRBD2. Germline V gives CDR1 LNHDA, CDR2 SQIVND (reference sequence). The CDR3 runs to 16 residues. V gave up 1 base and J gave up 0 bases; unmatched junction bases: 1. The CDR3 loop is CASSIGRGANTGELFF. In DNA form, the CDR3 reads TGTGCCAGTAGTATAGGGCGGGGGGCGAACACCGGGGAGCTGTTTTTT.